Below, 16 T cell receptor beta chains from the same sample are listed, as sequenced in a study of tumor and adjacent non-tumor tissue in lung cancer. No cell sorting was done before RNA was extracted from the tissue. TCRbeta libraries were built with three rounds of nested PCR, modified from ARM-PCR. TCRdb re-analysed the multiplex PCR reads in MiXCR, keeping a single row per CDR3 protein. The repertoire has 110,000 or so distinct CDR3 sequences, roughly 77% of them found once; the top ten carry more than 35%. The specimen sequenced was lung tumor tissue. These receptors all come from a woman aged 60-70 years with non-small cell lung cancer.

A word on this clonotype: Possible read error: a much larger clone is one base away. Because it lacks the conserved phenylalanine or tryptophan at the end, this CDR3 is likely a read error. The V gene is TRBV29-1, the J gene TRBJ2-1, with a tentative D call TRBD1 (5 bases). There are 10 residues in the CDR3. The ends were cut back, 7 bases at V and 9 bases at J, with 10 bases in the middle. The germline V gene encodes CDR1 SQVTM and CDR2 ANQGSEA. CDR3 in amino acids: CSATDGEQFL. In DNA form, the CDR3 reads TGCAGCGCGACAGACGGTGAGCAGTTCTTA.

As regards this clonotype: A much larger clonotype is one base distant, so this may be a read error. The V call is TRBV6-1, the J call TRBJ2-1; D ambiguous. This CDR3 contains 13 residues. Germline V gene lookup returns CDR1 MNHNS and CDR2 SASEGT. The CDR3 DNA follows: TGTGCCAGCAGCCTGACACAATACAATGAGCAGCTCTTC. This encodes CASSLTQYNEQLF.

The gene calls are TRBV11-2 and TRBJ1-3; D call uncertain. Germline V gene data show CDR1 as SGHAT and CDR2 as FQNNGV. The CDR3 loop spans 14 amino acids. CDR3 amino acids: CVSSLEPCGNTIYF. For the CDR3, the DNA is TGTGTCAGTAGCTTAGAGCCATGTGGAAACACCATATATTTT.

A word on this clonotype: Being one base from a much bigger clone, this may be a read error. The chain employs TRBV29-1 and TRBJ2-6, with D possibly being TRBD2 (5 bases). The CDR3 is 14 amino acids. CDR1 is SQVTM and CDR2 is ANQGSEA in the germline V gene. The CDR3 nucleotides are TGCAGGGCGGAAGAGGGATCTGGGGCCAACGTCCTGACTTTC. It yields the protein CRAEEGSGANVLTF. The full variable domain, rest sourced from reference TRBV29-1 and TRBJ2-6, is SAVISQKPSRDICQRGTSLTIQCQVDSQVTMMFWYRQQPGQSLTLIATANQGSEATYESGFVIDKFPISRPNLTFSTLTVSNMSPEDSSIYLCRAEEGSGANVLTFGAGSRLTVL.

Worth noting for this clonotype: In this CDR3 the conserved last residue, phenylalanine or tryptophan, is missing, so a read error is likely. The chain combines TRBV11-1 with TRBJ2-5; TRBD1 aligns across 8 bases. Germline-derived CDR1 and CDR2 are SGHAT and FQDESV (reference sequence). Losses at the gene ends were 8 bases for V and 0 bases for J; bases not matched to a gene: 11. CDR3 length equals 16 residues. CDR3 nucleotides: TGTGCCAGCTGCCGAGACAGGGGCGGTCACCAAGAGACCCAGTACCTC. This sequence encodes CASCRDRGGHQETQYL.

This clonotype was seen a handful of times. One end of the junction is discordant with germline, which a read error may explain. This chain uses TRBV6-5 with TRBJ1-2; D gene unclear. CDR3 length: 14 amino acids. Germline-derived CDR1 and CDR2 are MNHEY and SVGAGI. CDR3 residues: CAGSYSRWVGGYTF. As DNA, the CDR3 is TGTGCCGGCAGTTACTCTAGATGGGTGGGGGGCTACACCTTC.

V gene TRBV4-3 combines with J gene TRBJ2-1; TRBD2 matches at 12 bases. The CDR3 length is 17 residues. V lost 8 bases and J lost 8; bases outside the gene matches: 16. Germline-derived CDR1 and CDR2 are LGHNA and YSLEER. The CDR3 protein is CASGLVATSGSLDEQFF. The CDR3, as DNA: TGCGCCAGCGGCCTAGTCGCGACTAGCGGGAGTCTTGATGAGCAGTTCTTC.

As regards this clonotype: An end of the junction does not agree with germline; a read error may underlie this. This chain joins TRBV6-2 or TRBV6-3 and TRBJ2-6; a weak D match, TRBD1 (5 bases). CDR1 and CDR2 from the germline V gene are MNHEY and SVGEGT. The CDR3 is made up of 15 amino acids. CDR3 DNA: TGTGCCAGTAGTTACTCGCCCTCTGGGGCCAACATCCTGACTTTC. Its protein is CASSYSPSGANILTF.

This clonotype was seen once. A much larger clone sits a single nucleotide away, making a read error possible. The CDR3, as DNA: TGTGCCAGCAGTCCCCAAGCGTACAGGGGACGTAATGACTATGGCTACACCTTC. Protein product: CASSPQAYRGRNDYGYTF. This sequence joins TRBV6-1 and TRBJ1-2; TRBD1 matches at 7 bases. The J segment lost 3 bases and the V segment lost 5 bases, leaving 18 bases of the junction unmatched. The germline gives CDR1 MNHNS, CDR2 SASEGT. The CDR3 extends over 18 amino acids.

This clonotype was counted many times. The chain carries TRBV5-8 and TRBJ1-2, with TRBD1 identical over 9 bases. Trimming cost V 0 bases and J 5 bases; bases outside gene matches: 8. CDR1 SGHTS and CDR2 YDEGEE come from the germline V gene. The CDR3 spans 16 residues. The DNA of the CDR3 is TGTGCCAGCAGCTTGGGGATGGCCGGGACAGGGTATGGCTACACCTTC. It translates to CASSLGMAGTGYGYTF.

The chain joins TRBV14 to TRBJ2-4; 10 nucleotides line up with TRBD2. The CDR3 is made up of 17 amino acids. V was pared by 4 bases and J by 8 bases, with 14 bases of the junction left unmatched. Germline CDR1 SGHDN, CDR2 FVKESK. CDR3 amino acids: CASSPRHGIAGGDIQYF. In nucleotides, the CDR3 is TGTGCCAGCAGCCCCCGCCATGGAATAGCGGGAGGCGACATTCAGTACTTC.

V usage is TRBV11-3 and J usage is TRBJ2-3; D not resolved. This CDR3 contains 13 residues. The V gene lost 9 bases and the J gene lost 7 bases, with 17 bases spanning the gap. Germline CDR1 SGHNT, CDR2 YENEEA. The CDR3 reads CASRKNQGNTQYF. Written as DNA, the CDR3 is TGTGCCAGTAGAAAGAACCAAGGTAATACGCAGTATTTT.

Details on this clonotype: The junction does not match germline at one end; this may be a read error. The genes are TRBV10-2 and TRBJ1-5; unclear D gene. The germline V gene has CDR1 WSHSY and CDR2 SAAADI. The CDR3 has 12 residues. The DNA of the CDR3 is TGCACCAGCAGTGTGGGTGGACAGCCCCAGCATTTT. Its translation is CTSSVGGQPQHF.

The chain recombines TRBV12-3 or TRBV12-4 with TRBJ2-4, with 10 positions matching TRBD2. The CDR3 sequence is 13 residues long. CDR3 loop: CPSSASGRNIQYF. In DNA, the CDR3 is TGTCCAAGCAGTGCTAGCGGGAGAAACATTCAGTACTTC.

A word on this clonotype: The junction departs from germline at one end; a sequencing error may be responsible. The rearrangement links TRBV20-1 to TRBJ2-2; D possibly matches TRBD1 or TRBD2 (6 bases each). The germline CDR1 and CDR2 sequences are DFQATT and SNEGSKA (reference sequence). CDR3 size: 15 residues. For the CDR3, the DNA is TGCGGTGCTAGAGCCACAGGGCGGGACACTGAGGAGCTGTTTTTT. Its protein product is CGARATGRDTEELFF.

Points on this clonotype: Because it lacks the conserved phenylalanine or tryptophan at the end, this CDR3 is likely a read error. This chain connects TRBV6-1 to TRBJ1-2; no firm D call. CDR1 MNHNS and CDR2 SASEGT come from the germline V gene. The CDR3 length is 11 residues. The CDR3 sequence: CANSVLGGYTI. The CDR3 DNA follows: TGTGCCAACAGTGTCCTGGGAGGCTACACCATC.